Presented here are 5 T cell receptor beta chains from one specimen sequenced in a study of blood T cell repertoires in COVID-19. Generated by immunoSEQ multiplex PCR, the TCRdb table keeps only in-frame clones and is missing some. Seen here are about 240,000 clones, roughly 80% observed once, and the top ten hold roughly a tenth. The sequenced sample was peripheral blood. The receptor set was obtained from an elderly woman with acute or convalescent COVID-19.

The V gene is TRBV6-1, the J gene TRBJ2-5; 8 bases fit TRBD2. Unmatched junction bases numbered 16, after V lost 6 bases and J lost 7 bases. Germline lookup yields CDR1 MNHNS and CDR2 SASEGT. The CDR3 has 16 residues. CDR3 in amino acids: CASRETGTRPPSTQYF. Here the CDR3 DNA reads TGTGCCAGCAGGGAAACCGGGACTAGGCCTCCTTCGACCCAGTACTTC.

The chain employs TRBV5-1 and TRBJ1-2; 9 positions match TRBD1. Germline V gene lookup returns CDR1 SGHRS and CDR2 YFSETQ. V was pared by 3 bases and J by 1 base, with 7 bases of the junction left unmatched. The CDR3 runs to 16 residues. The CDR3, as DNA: TGCGCCAGCAGCTCCTCACAGGGGGCGGTTAACTATGGCTACACCTTC. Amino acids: CASSSSQGAVNYGYTF.

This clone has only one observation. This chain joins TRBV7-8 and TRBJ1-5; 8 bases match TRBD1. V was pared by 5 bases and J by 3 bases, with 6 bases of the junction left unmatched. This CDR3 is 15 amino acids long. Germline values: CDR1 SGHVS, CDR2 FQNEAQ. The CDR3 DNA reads TGTGCCAGCAGCACTCAGGGGGCGAACAATCAGCCCCAGCATTTT. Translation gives CASSTQGANNQPQHF.

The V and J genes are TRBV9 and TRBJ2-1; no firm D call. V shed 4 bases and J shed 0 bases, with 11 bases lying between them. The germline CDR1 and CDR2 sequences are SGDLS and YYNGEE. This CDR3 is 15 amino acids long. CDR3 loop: CASSPSVSSYNEQFF. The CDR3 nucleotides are TGTGCCAGCAGCCCAAGCGTCAGCTCCTACAATGAGCAGTTCTTC. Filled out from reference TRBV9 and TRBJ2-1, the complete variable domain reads DSGVTQTPKHLITATGQRVTLRCSPRSGDLSVYWYQQSLDQGLQFLIQYYNGEERAKGNILERFSAQQFPDLHSELNLSSLELGDSALYFCASSPSVSSYNEQFFGPGTRLTVL.

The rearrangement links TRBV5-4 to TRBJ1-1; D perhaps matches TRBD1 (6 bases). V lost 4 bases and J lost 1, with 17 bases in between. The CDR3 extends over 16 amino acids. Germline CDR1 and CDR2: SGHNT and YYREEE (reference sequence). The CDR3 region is CASSPTGGVGNTEAFF. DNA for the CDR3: TGTGCCAGCAGCCCAACTGGGGGCGTCGGGAACACTGAAGCTTTCTTT.